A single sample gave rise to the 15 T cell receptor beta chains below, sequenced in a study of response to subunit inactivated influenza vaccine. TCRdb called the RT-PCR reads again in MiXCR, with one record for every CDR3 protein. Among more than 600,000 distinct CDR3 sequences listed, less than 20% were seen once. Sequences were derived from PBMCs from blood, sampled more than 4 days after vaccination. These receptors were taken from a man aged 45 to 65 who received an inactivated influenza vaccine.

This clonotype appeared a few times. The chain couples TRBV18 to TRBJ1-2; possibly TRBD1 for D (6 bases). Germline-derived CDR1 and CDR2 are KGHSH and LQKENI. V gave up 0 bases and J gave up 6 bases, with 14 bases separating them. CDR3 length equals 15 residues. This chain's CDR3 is CASSPPSAGANGYTF. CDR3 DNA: TGTGCCAGCTCACCACCATCGGCAGGGGCGAATGGCTACACCTTC.

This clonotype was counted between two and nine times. The CDR3 reads CASSLLPTTDSNQPQHF. For the CDR3, the DNA is TGCGCCAGCAGCTTGCTCCCCACAACTGATAGCAATCAGCCCCAGCATTTT. The gene calls are TRBV5-1 and TRBJ1-5; no reliable D call. The CDR3 consists of 17 residues. CDR1 and CDR2 from the germline V gene are SGHRS and YFSETQ. Trimming cost V 1 base and J 0 bases, with 14 bases left between them.

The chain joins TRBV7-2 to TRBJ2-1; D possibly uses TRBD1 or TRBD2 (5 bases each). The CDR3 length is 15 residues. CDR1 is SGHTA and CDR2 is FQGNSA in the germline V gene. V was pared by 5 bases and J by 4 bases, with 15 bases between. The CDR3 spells CASSATGTSYNEQFF. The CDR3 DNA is TGTGCCAGCAGCGCAACCGGGACCTCGTACAATGAGCAGTTCTTC.

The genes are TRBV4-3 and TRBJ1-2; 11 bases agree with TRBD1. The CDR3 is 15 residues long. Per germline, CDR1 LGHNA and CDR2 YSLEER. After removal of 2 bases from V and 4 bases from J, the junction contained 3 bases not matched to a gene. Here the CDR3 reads CASSQSGQGVYGYTF. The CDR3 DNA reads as TGCGCCAGCAGCCAATCGGGACAGGGGGTCTATGGCTACACCTTC.

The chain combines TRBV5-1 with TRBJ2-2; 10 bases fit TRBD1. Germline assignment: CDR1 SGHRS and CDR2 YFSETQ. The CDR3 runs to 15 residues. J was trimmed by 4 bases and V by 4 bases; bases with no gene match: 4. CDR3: CASSTRTGGTGELFF. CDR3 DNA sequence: TGCGCCAGCAGCACCCGGACAGGGGGCACCGGGGAGCTGTTTTTT. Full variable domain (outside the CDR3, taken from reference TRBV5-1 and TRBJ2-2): KAGVTQTPRYLIKTRGQQVTLSCSPISGHRSVSWYQQTPGQGLQFLFEYFSETQRNKGNFPGRFSGRQFSNSRSEMNVSTLELGDSALYLCASSTRTGGTGELFFGEGSRLTVL.

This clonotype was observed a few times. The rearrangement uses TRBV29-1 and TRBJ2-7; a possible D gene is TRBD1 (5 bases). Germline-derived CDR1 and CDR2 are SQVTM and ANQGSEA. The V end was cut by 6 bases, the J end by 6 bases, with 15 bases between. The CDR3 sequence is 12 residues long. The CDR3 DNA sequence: TGCAGCGTGAAGGGGTTGTCCGTCGAGCAGTACTTC. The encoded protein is CSVKGLSVEQYF.

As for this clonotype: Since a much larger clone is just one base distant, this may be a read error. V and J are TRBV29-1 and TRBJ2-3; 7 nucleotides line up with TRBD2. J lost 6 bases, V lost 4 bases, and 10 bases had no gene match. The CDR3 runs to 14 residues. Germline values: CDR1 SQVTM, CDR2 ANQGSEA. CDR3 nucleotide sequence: TGCAGCGTTGGGGAGGGGTACCATCGGGATACGCAGTATTTT. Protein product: CSVGEGYHRDTQYF.

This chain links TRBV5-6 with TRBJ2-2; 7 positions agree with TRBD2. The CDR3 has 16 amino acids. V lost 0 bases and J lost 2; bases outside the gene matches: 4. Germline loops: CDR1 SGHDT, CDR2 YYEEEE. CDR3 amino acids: CASSLASGFNTGELFF. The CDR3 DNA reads TGTGCCAGCAGCTTGGCTAGCGGATTTAACACCGGGGAGCTGTTTTTT.

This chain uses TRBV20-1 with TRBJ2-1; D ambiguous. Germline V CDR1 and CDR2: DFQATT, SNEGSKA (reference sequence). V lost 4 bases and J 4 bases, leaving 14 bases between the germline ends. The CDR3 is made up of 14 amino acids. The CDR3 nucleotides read TGCAGTGCTATCCCGCTCCTTGGGTACAATGAGCAGTTCTTC. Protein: CSAIPLLGYNEQFF.

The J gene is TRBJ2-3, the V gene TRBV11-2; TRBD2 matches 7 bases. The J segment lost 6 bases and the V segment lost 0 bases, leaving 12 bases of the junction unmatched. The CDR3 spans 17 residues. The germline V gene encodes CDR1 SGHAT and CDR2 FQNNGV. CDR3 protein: CASSLEVLAGRSDTQYF. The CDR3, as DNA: TGTGCCAGCAGCTTAGAGGTCCTAGCCGGGAGGTCCGATACGCAGTATTTT.

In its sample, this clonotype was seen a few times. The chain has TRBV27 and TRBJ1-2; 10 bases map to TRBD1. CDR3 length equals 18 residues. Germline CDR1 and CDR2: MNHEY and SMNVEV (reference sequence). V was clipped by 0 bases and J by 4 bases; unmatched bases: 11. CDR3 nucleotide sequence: TGTGCCAGCAGTTTATCGAGGAGACAGGGGGCTCGTGGCTATGGCTACACCTTC. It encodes CASSLSRRQGARGYGYTF.

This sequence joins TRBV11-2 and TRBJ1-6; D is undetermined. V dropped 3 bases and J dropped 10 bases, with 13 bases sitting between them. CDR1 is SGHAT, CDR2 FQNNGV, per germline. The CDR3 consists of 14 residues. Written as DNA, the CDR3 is TGTGCCAGCAGCTTCCTAGGGTTAAACTCACCCCTCCACTTT. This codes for CASSFLGLNSPLHF.

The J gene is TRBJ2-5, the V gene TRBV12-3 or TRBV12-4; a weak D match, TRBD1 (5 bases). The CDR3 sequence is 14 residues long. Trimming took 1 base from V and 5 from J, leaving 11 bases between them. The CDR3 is CASSLEGLGETQYF. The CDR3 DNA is TGTGCCAGCAGTTTAGAGGGGTTAGGGGAGACCCAGTACTTC.

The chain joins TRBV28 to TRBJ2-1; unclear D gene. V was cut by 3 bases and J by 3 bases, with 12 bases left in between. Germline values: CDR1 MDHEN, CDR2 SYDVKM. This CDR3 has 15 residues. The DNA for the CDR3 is TGTGCCAGCAGTTTCGGCCGTTCTTTCTACAATGAGCAGTTCTTC. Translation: CASSFGRSFYNEQFF.

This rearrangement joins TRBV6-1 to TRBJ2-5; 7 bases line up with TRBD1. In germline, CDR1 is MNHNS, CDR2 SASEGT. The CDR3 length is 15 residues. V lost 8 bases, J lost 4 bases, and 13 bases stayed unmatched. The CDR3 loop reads CASRRGTAALETQYF. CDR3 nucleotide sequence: TGTGCCAGCCGGAGAGGGACAGCGGCCCTAGAGACCCAGTACTTC.